This T cell receptor beta chain was recovered during a study of blood T cell repertoires in COVID-19. About the research overall: T cells, B-cell-depleted T cells, or PBMCs provided the cDNA or gDNA that served as material.

Generated by immunoSEQ multiplex PCR, the TCRdb table keeps only in-frame clones and is missing some. This table holds roughly 290,000 clones, 84% found once. The J segment lost 4 bases and the V segment lost 8 bases, leaving 10 bases of the junction unmatched. This CDR3 contains 15 residues. CDR1 and CDR2 from the germline V gene are MDHEN and SYDVKM. The genes are TRBV28 and TRBJ1-5; the match to TRBD1 covers 8 bases. This TCR was sampled from a person aged 65 to 85 with COVID-19, enrolled during active disease. The sequenced material came from peripheral blood. The CDR3 DNA reads TGTGCCAGCGCACTACACAGGGGGGGTAATCAGCCCCAGCATTTT. Encoded protein: CASALHRGGNQPQHF.